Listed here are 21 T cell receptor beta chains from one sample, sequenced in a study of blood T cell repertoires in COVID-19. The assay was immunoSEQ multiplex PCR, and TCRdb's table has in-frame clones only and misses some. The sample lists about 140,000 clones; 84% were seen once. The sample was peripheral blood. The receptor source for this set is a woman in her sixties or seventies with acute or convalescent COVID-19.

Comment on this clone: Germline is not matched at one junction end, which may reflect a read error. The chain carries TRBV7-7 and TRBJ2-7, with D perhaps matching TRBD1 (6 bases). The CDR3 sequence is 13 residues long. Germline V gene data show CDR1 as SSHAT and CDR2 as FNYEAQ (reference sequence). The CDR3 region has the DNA TGTGCTAGCAGCGGTTCAGGGGATGGCGAGCAGTACTTC. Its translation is CASSGSGDGEQYF.

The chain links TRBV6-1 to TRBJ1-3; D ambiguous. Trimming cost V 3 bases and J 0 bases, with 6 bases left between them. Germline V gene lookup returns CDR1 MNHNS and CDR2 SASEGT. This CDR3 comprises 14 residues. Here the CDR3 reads CASSDQISGNTIYF. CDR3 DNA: TGTGCCAGCAGTGATCAGATCTCTGGAAACACCATATATTTT.

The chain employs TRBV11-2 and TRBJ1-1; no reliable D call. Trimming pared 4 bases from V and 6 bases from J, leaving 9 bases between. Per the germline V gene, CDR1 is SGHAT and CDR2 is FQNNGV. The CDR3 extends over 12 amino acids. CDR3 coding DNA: TGTGCCAGCAGCTCGGGTAATTCTGAAGCTTTCTTT. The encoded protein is CASSSGNSEAFF.

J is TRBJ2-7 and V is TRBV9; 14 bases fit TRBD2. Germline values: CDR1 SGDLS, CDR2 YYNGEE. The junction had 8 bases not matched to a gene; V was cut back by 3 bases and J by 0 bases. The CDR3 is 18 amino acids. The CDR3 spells CASSAGLAGEWGSYEQYF. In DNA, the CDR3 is TGTGCCAGCAGCGCGGGACTAGCGGGAGAATGGGGCTCCTACGAGCAGTACTTC.

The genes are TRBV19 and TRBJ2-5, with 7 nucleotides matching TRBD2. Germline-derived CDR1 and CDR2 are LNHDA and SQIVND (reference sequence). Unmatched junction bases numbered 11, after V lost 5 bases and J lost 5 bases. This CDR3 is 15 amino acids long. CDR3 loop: CASSPRTRTGETQYF. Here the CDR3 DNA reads TGTGCCAGTAGTCCCAGGACTAGGACCGGGGAGACCCAGTACTTC.

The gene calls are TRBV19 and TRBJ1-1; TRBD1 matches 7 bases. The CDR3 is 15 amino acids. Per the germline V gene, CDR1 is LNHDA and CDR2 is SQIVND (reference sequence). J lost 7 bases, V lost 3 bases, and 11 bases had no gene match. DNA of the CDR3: TGTGCCAGTAGTATGCGGACAGGTGTAGACCTTGAAGCTTTCTTT. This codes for CASSMRTGVDLEAFF.

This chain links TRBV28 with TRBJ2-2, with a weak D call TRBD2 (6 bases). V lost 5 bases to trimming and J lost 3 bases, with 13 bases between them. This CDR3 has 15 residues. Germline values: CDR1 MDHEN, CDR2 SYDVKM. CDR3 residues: CASSPRGEDTGELFF. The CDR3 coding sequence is TGTGCCAGCAGTCCTCGTGGGGAGGACACCGGGGAGCTGTTTTTT. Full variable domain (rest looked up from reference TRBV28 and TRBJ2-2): DVKVTQSSRYLVKRTGEKVFLECVQDMDHENMFWYRQDPGLGLRLIYFSYDVKMKEKGDIPEGYSVSREKKERFSLILESASTNQTSMYLCASSPRGEDTGELFFGEGSRLTVL.

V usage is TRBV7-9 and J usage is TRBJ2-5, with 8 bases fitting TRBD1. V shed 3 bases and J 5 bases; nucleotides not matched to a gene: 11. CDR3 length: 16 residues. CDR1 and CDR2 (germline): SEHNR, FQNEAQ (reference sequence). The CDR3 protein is CASSFPPTGDWETQYF. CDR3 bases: TGTGCCAGCAGCTTTCCCCCGACAGGGGATTGGGAGACCCAGTACTTC.

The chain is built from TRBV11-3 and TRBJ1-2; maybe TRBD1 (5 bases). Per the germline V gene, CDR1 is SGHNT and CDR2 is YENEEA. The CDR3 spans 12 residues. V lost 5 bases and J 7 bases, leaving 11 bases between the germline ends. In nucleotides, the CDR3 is TGTGCCAGCAGCAACCAGGGAAGTGGCTACACCTTC. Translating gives CASSNQGSGYTF.

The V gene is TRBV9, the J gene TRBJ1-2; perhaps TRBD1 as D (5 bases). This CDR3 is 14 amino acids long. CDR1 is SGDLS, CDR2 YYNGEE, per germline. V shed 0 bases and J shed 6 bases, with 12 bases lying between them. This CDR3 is CASSVGGDANGYTF. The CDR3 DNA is TGTGCCAGCAGCGTAGGGGGGGACGCAAATGGCTACACCTTC. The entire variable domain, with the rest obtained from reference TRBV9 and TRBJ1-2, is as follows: DSGVTQTPKHLITATGQRVTLRCSPRSGDLSVYWYQQSLDQGLQFLIQYYNGEERAKGNILERFSAQQFPDLHSELNLSSLELGDSALYFCASSVGGDANGYTFGSGTRLTVV.

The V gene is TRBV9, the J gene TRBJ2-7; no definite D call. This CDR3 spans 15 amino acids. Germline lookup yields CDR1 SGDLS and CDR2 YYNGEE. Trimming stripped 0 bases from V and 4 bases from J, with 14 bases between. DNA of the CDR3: TGTGCCAGCAGCGTAGAAGACCGAGCCGGGTACGAGCAGTACTTC. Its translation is CASSVEDRAGYEQYF.

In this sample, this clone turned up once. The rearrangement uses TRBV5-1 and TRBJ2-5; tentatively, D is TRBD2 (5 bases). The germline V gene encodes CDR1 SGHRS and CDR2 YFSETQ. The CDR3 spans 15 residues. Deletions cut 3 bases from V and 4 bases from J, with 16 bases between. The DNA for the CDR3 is TGCGCCAGCAGCTCCGTCGCGGGCCAGTCAGAGACCCAGTACTTC. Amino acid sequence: CASSSVAGQSETQYF.

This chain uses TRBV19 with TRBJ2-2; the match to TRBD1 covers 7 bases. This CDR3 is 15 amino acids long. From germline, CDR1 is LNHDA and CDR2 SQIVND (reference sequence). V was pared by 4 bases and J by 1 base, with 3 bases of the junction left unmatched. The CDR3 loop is CASSTRQGNTGELFF. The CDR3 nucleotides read TGTGCCAGTAGTACTCGACAGGGGAACACCGGGGAGCTGTTTTTT.

Here the CDR3 reads CASSPGTSGRSYNEQFF. The CDR3, as DNA: TGTGCCAGCAGCCCCGGGACTAGCGGGAGGTCCTACAATGAGCAGTTCTTC. The chain is built from TRBV7-2 and TRBJ2-1; TRBD2 matches 15 bases. With 5 bases clipped from V and 1 base from J, the junction kept 3 bases outside the gene matches. The CDR3 contains 17 residues. The germline CDR1 and CDR2 sequences are SGHTA and FQGNSA.

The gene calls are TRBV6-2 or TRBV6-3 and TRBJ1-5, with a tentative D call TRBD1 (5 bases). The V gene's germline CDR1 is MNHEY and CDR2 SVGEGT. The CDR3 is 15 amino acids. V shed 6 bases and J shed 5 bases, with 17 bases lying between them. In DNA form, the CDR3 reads TGTGCCAGCAGCTGGGGACTGAGGCTGGATCAGCCCCAGCATTTT. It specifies CASSWGLRLDQPQHF.

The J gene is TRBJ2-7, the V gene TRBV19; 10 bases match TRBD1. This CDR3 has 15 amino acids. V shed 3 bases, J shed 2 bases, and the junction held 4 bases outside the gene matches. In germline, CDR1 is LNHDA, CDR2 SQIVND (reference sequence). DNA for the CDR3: TGTGCCAGTAGTATGGGGACAGGGGCGCCCTACGAGCAGTACTTC. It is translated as CASSMGTGAPYEQYF.

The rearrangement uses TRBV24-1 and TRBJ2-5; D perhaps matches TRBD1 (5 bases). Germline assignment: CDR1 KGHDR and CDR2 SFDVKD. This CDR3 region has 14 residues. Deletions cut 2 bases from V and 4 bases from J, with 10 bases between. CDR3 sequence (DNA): TGTGCCACCAGTGATTATGGGGCCTCAGAGACCCAGTACTTC. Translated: CATSDYGASETQYF.

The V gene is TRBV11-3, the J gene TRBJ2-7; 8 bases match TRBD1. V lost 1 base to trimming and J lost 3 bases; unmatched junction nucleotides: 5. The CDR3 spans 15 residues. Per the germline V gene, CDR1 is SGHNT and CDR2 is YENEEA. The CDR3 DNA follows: TGTGCCAGCAGCTTAGCAAGACAGGGGTTCTACGAGCAGTACTTC. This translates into CASSLARQGFYEQYF.

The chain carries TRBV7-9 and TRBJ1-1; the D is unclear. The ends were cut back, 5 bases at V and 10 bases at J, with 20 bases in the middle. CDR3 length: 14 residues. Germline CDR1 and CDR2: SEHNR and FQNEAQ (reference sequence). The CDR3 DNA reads TGTGCCAGCAGCCCTGACTCCACCTCCCGGGGAGCTTTCTTT. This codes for CASSPDSTSRGAFF. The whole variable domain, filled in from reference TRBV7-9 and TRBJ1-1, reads DTGVSQNPRHKITKRGQNVTFRCDPISEHNRLYWYRQTLGQGPEFLTYFQNEAQLEKSRLLSDRFSAERPKGSFSTLEIQRTEQGDSAMYLCASSPDSTSRGAFFGQGTRLTVV.

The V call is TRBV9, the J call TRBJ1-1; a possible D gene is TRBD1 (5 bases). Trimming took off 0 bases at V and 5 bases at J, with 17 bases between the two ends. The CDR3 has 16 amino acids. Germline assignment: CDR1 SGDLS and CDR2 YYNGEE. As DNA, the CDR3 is TGTGCCAGCAGCGTAGCCTCCACCTCCAGGGTGACTGAAGCTTTCTTT. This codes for CASSVASTSRVTEAFF.

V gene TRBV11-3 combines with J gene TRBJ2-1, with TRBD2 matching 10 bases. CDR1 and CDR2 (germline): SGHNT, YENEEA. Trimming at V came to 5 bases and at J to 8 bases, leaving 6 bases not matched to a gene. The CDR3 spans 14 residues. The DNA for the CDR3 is TGTGCCAGCAGCATCGGGACTAGCGTTGATGAGCAGTTCTTC. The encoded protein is CASSIGTSVDEQFF.